This T cell receptor (beta chain) was identified during a study of blood T cells in healthy people across ages. The use of a sample-barcoded 5' primer and a J-beta primer mix characterized a second PCR of about 6 to 11 cycles. TCRdb redid the calling of the 5' RACE reads with MiXCR, one entry per CDR3 protein. This table holds some 1.8 million distinct CDR3 sequences, roughly two fifths found once. Turning to this clonotype: The junction departs from the called germline gene at one end, perhaps through a read error.

The receptor was isolated from a human donor in good health. The specimen was blood.

For the CDR3, the DNA is TGCAGTCCCGGGGGGGGGCCGGTAAAAAATACGCGGTATTTT. It codes for CSPGGGPVKNTRYF. The chain carries TRBV20-1 and TRBJ2-3; TRBD2 aligns across 8 bases. This CDR3 region has 14 residues. Germline loops: CDR1 DFQATT, CDR2 SNEGSKA (reference sequence).